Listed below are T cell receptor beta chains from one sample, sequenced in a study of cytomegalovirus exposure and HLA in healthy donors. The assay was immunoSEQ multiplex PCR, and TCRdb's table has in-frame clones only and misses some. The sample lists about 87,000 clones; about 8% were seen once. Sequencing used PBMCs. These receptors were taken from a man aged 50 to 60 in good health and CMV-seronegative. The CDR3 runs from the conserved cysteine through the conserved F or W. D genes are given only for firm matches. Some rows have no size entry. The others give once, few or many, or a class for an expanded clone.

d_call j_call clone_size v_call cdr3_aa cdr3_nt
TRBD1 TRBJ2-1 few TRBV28 CASSPGQGADNEQFF TGTGCCAGCAGTCCGGGACAGGGGGCTGACAATGAGCAGTTCTTC
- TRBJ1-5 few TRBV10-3 CATAEGGAKSNQPQHF TGTGCCACCGCCGAGGGGGGGGCAAAAAGCAATCAGCCCCAGCATTTT
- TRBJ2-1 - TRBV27 CASSLHVTQGEQFF TGTGCCAGCAGTCTCCACGTGACCCAGGGTGAGCAGTTCTTC
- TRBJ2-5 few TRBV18 CASSPPSGAETQYF TGTGCCAGCTCACCACCGTCGGGAGCGGAGACCCAGTACTTC
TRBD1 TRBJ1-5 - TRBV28 CASSKLFWTGARQPQHF TGTGCCAGCAGTAAACTCTTCTGGACAGGGGCGAGACAGCCCCAGCATTTT
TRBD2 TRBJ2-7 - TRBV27 CASSFSRQRGTYEQYF TGTGCCAGCAGTTTTTCGCGACAGCGGGGCACCTACGAGCAGTACTTC
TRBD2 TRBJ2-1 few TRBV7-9 CASSLESRVAGSSYNEQFF TGTGCCAGCAGCTTAGAATCAAGAGTAGCGGGGAGCTCCTACAATGAGCAGTTCTTC
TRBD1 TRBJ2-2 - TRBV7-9 CASSLTGGGGGELFF TGTGCCAGCAGCCTGACAGGGGGCGGCGGCGGGGAGCTGTTTTTT
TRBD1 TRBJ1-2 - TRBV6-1 CASNSRDSRNYGYTF TGTGCCAGCAACTCCCGGGACAGTAGGAACTATGGCTACACCTTC
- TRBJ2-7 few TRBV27 CASSPLHSLYEQYF TGTGCCAGCAGTCCACTTCATTCCCTCTACGAGCAGTACTTC
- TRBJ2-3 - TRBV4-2 CASSQVLARDTQYF TGTGCCAGCAGCCAAGTCCTAGCGAGAGATACGCAGTATTTT
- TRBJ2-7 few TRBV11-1 CASSLTDYEQYF TGTGCCAGCAGCTTGACAGACTACGAGCAGTACTTC
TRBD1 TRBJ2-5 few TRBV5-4 CASSWRTGPETQYF TGTGCCAGCAGCTGGAGGACAGGGCCGGAGACCCAGTACTTC
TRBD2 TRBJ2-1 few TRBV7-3 CASSLIAGVAYNEQFF TGTGCCAGCAGCCTTATCGCGGGAGTCGCCTACAATGAGCAGTTCTTC
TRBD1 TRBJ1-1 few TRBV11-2 CASSFPSGQGTYLTEAFF TGTGCCAGCAGCTTTCCCTCCGGACAGGGTACCTATCTCACTGAAGCTTTCTTT
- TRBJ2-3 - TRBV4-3 CASSQGGLARADTQYF TGCGCCAGCAGCCAAGGTGGCCTAGCCCGCGCAGATACGCAGTATTTT
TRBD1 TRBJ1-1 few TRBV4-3 CASSQVTGGNTEAFF TGCGCCAGCAGCCAAGTAACAGGGGGGAACACTGAAGCTTTCTTT
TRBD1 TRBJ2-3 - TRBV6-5 CASSRDREIHTQYF TGTGCCAGCAGCCGGGACAGGGAGATCCATACGCAGTATTTT
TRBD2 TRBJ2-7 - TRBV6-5 CASSSGLAASCEQYF TGTGCCAGCAGTTCGGGACTAGCGGCATCCTGCGAGCAGTACTTC
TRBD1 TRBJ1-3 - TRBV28 CASSLTGEDGNTIYF TGTGCCAGCAGCCTCACAGGGGAGGATGGAAACACCATATATTTT
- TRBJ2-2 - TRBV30 CAWSGHRAGELFF TGTGCCTGGTCGGGACATCGGGCCGGGGAGCTGTTTTTT
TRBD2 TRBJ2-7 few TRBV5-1 CASSWGLAGIYEQYF TGCGCCAGCAGCTGGGGACTAGCGGGGATCTACGAGCAGTACTTC
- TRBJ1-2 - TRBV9 CASSPQGYGGYTF TGTGCCAGCAGCCCTCAGGGCTATGGTGGCTACACCTTC
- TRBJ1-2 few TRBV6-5 CATNPNTGNGYTF TGTGCCACCAATCCTAACACAGGGAATGGCTACACCTTC
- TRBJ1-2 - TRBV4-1 CASSQGQFDNYGYTF TGCGCCAGCAGCCAAGGACAGTTTGATAACTATGGCTACACCTTC
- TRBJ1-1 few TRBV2 CASSETGENTEAFF TGTGCCAGCAGTGAAACAGGAGAGAACACTGAAGCTTTCTTT
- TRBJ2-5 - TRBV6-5 CASSKPGLKTQYF TGTGCCAGCAGTAAACCGGGACTCAAGACCCAGTACTTC
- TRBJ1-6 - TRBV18 CASSPLQGINSPLHF TGTGCCAGCTCACCACTCCAGGGGATCAATTCACCCCTCCACTTT
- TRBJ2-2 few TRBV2 CARDADGAGELFF TGTGCCCGGGATGCAGACGGTGCCGGGGAGCTGTTTTTT
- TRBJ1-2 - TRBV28 CASSLPVDYGYTF TGTGCCAGCAGTTTGCCAGTCGACTATGGCTACACCTTC
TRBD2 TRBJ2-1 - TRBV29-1 CSLGTGLAGEKFF TGCAGCCTTGGTACAGGACTAGCGGGAGAAAAGTTCTTC
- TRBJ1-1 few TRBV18 CASSPPAGANTEAFF TGTGCCAGCTCACCACCGGCAGGGGCGAACACTGAAGCTTTCTTT